This passage covers 15 T cell receptor beta chains from one sample sequenced in a study of shared clonotypes between healthy human individuals (TCRdb year 2020). Library creation used the immunoSEQ multiplex PCR assay. Here the immuneACCESS table is served through TCRdb, limited to in-frame sequences with V and J called. Missing clones are a known gap in these copies; in checked studies unresolved V genes cover under half, and the rest lacks a known reason. This sample comprises around 350,000 clones, less than 85% of them detected only once. Of the sample, more than 9% falls within the top ten clones. Sequenced sample: memory CD4+ T cells sorted from blood. Explained via the paper, the cell subset or site label denotes: CD45RA-negative fraction. These receptors originate from a man aged 30 to 45 in good health.

The chain couples TRBV5-1 to TRBJ2-7; D is undetermined. Between the trimmed V and J ends, which lost 2 bases and 2 bases, there was a span of 14 bases. This CDR3 contains 15 residues. Germline assignment: CDR1 SGHRS and CDR2 YFSETQ. The chain's CDR3 is CASSFGQAGTYEQYF. For the CDR3, the DNA is TGCGCCAGCAGCTTTGGGCAGGCTGGGACCTACGAGCAGTACTTC.

The chain carries TRBV5-1 and TRBJ1-1, with D perhaps matching TRBD1 (5 bases). Germline CDR1 and CDR2: SGHRS and YFSETQ. The CDR3 spans 14 residues. V was shortened by 1 base and J by 7 bases, with 14 bases between the two germline ends. The CDR3 DNA follows: TGCGCCAGCAGCTTGCGGTCCGACAGCTTTGAAGCTTTCTTT. Residues: CASSLRSDSFEAFF. Using reference TRBV5-1 and TRBJ1-1 for the parts outside the CDR3, the full variable domain is KAGVTQTPRYLIKTRGQQVTLSCSPISGHRSVSWYQQTPGQGLQFLFEYFSETQRNKGNFPGRFSGRQFSNSRSEMNVSTLELGDSALYLCASSLRSDSFEAFFGQGTRLTVV.

CDR3 region: CATTERGIQYF. CDR3 DNA: TGTGCCACCACAGAACGGGGCATTCAGTACTTC. V usage is TRBV6-1 and J usage is TRBJ2-4; maybe TRBD2 (5 bases). The CDR3 spans 11 residues. V gave up 10 bases and J gave up 9 bases, with 13 bases separating them. Looked up from germline, CDR1 is MNHNS and CDR2 is SASEGT.

The genes are TRBV5-7 and TRBJ1-5; D not resolved. TRBV5-7 falls under the ORF class, with uncertain function. V was clipped by 0 bases and J by 6 bases, with 10 bases between them. The CDR3 spans 14 residues. The DNA of the CDR3 is TGTGCCAGCAGCTTGGAAGGAAGTGGTCAGCCCCAGCATTTT. Encoded protein: CASSLEGSGQPQHF.

DNA of the CDR3: TGTGCCAGCAGCTTGTCAGGGGAGCATGGAGATACGCAGTATTTT. This encodes CASSLSGEHGDTQYF. The chain is built from TRBV5-4 and TRBJ2-3, with D possibly being TRBD1 (6 bases). CDR1 is SGHNT, CDR2 YYREEE, per germline (reference sequence). The CDR3 is 15 residues long. With 1 base removed from V and 5 bases from J, the gap between germline ends came to 14 bases.

The genes are TRBV7-2 and TRBJ2-7; TRBD1 matches 8 bases. With V trimmed by 5 bases and J by 3 bases, 6 bases remained unmatched. Germline assignment: CDR1 SGHTA and CDR2 FQGNSA. The CDR3 is 14 residues long. The CDR3 DNA reads as TGTGCCAGCAGCCGGACAGGGAAGAGCTACGAGCAGTACTTC. Amino acids: CASSRTGKSYEQYF. The whole variable domain, remainder taken from reference TRBV7-2 and TRBJ2-7, is GAGVSQSPSNKVTEKGKDVELRCDPISGHTALYWYRQSLGQGLEFLIYFQGNSAPDKSGLPSDRFSAERTGGSVSTLTIQRTQQEDSAVYLCASSRTGKSYEQYFGPGTRLTVT.

To note about this clone: Distinct nucleotide sequences in the sample also encode this CDR3. This chain joins TRBV6-5 and TRBJ2-1; no reliable D call. This CDR3 is built from 13 residues. CDR1 is MNHEY and CDR2 is SVGAGI in the germline V gene. The V end lost 2 bases, the J end lost 4 bases, and 6 bases lay between the germline ends. CDR3 nucleotide sequence: TGTGCCAGCAGTTACGCAGGTTACAATGAGCAGTTCTTC. This sequence encodes CASSYAGYNEQFF.

This clone has a count of ten or more. V usage is TRBV11-2 and J usage is TRBJ2-7; 8 bases fit TRBD2. Per germline, CDR1 SGHAT and CDR2 FQNNGV. After removal of 5 bases from V and 1 base from J, the junction contained 19 bases not matched to a gene. CDR3 size: 19 residues. Here the CDR3 DNA reads TGTGCCAGCAGCCCACTATCCAGGTCTAGGACTAGCCGTTCCTACGAGCAGTACTTC. Its protein product is CASSPLSRSRTSRSYEQYF.

The rearrangement links TRBV7-6 to TRBJ2-5; perhaps TRBD1 as D (5 bases). The germline V gene has CDR1 SGHVS and CDR2 FNYEAQ. Between the trimmed V and J ends, which lost 5 bases and 0 bases, there was a span of 10 bases. The CDR3 sequence is 14 residues long. The CDR3 sequence is CASSPGSHQETQYF. The DNA for the CDR3 is TGTGCCAGCAGCCCAGGGTCCCACCAAGAGACCCAGTACTTC.

The CDR3 protein is CASTSDGEQYF. CDR3 coding DNA: TGTGCCAGCACCTCCGATGGGGAGCAGTACTTC. The chain combines TRBV28 with TRBJ2-7; no clear D gene. V lost 7 bases and J 7 bases, leaving 11 bases between the germline ends. This CDR3 is 11 amino acids long. Per the germline V gene, CDR1 is MDHEN and CDR2 is SYDVKM.

The rearrangement links TRBV18 to TRBJ2-2, with D tentatively TRBD1 (6 bases). Germline V lookup: CDR1 KGHSH, CDR2 LQKENI. The CDR3 spans 15 residues. V lost 4 bases, J lost 3 bases, and 12 bases lay in between. In DNA form, the CDR3 reads TGTGCCAGCTCACGAGAACACAGGGACACCGGGGAGCTGTTTTTT. Amino acid sequence: CASSREHRDTGELFF.

The chain is built from TRBV28 and TRBJ2-3, with 8 bases that match TRBD2. Germline-derived CDR1 and CDR2 are MDHEN and SYDVKM. The CDR3 contains 18 residues. Trimming took 3 bases from V and 1 from J; bases not matched to a gene: 12. The CDR3 nucleotides read TGTGCCAGCAGTTTCCCTGGGGGGCTAGCGGGTGGCACAGATACGCAGTATTTT. Amino acid sequence: CASSFPGGLAGGTDTQYF.

The genes are TRBV19 and TRBJ2-7; 7 bases fit TRBD1. The trim removed 4 bases at V and 2 bases at J, leaving 2 bases unmatched. The CDR3 has 13 residues. CDR1 is LNHDA, CDR2 SQIVND, per germline (reference sequence). In nucleotides, the CDR3 is TGTGCCAGTAGTACGGGACAGCCCTACGAGCAGTACTTC. This sequence encodes CASSTGQPYEQYF. The full variable domain, in which reference TRBV19 and TRBJ2-7 provide the parts outside the CDR3, is DGGITQSPKYLFRKEGQNVTLSCEQNLNHDAMYWYRQDPGQGLRLIYYSQIVNDFQKGDIAEGYSVSREKKESFPLTVTSAQKNPTAFYLCASSTGQPYEQYFGPGTRLTVT.

This chain uses TRBV5-6 with TRBJ1-2, with TRBD1 matching over 7 bases. Per germline, CDR1 SGHDT and CDR2 YYEEEE. The CDR3 has 16 residues. Unmatched junction bases numbered 5, after V lost 0 bases and J lost 0 bases. CDR3 DNA: TGTGCCAGCAGCTTGGGGACAGGCCTAGCTAACTATGGCTACACCTTC. Translation: CASSLGTGLANYGYTF.

J is TRBJ1-2 and V is TRBV28; TRBD1 agrees at 9 bases. Trimming cost V 6 bases and J 8 bases; bases outside gene matches: 7. This CDR3 contains 13 residues. Germline values: CDR1 MDHEN, CDR2 SYDVKM. Here the CDR3 reads CASSRTGGGGYTF. In DNA form, the CDR3 reads TGTGCCAGCAGCCGAACAGGGGGCGGGGGCTACACCTTC.